One and the same sample provided the 24 T cell receptor beta chains below, sequenced in a study of cytomegalovirus exposure and HLA in healthy donors. Assay used: immunoSEQ multiplex PCR; TCRdb lists only in-frame clones, some missing. The sample includes 97,000 or so clones, around 90% of them seen just once. The specimen was PBMCs. The receptor source for this set is a woman aged 30 to 39 in good health and CMV-seronegative.

This sequence joins TRBV10-3 and TRBJ2-3; 10 nucleotides agree with TRBD2. CDR3 length: 17 residues. Germline V gene lookup returns CDR1 ENHRY and CDR2 SYGVKD. The V segment lost 5 bases and the J segment 4 bases; nucleotides outside the gene matches: 12. The CDR3 nucleotides read TGTGCCATCAGTCCCCGAAGCGGGGGGGCCAACGCAGATACGCAGTATTTT. Its protein product is CAISPRSGGANADTQYF.

This chain's CDR3 is CASSAGKVGQALPDTQYF. Written as DNA, the CDR3 is TGCGCCAGCAGCGCTGGGAAGGTAGGACAGGCTCTCCCAGATACGCAGTATTTT. The chain employs TRBV5-1 and TRBJ2-3, with 7 positions matching TRBD1. With V trimmed by 4 bases and J by 4 bases, 18 bases remained unmatched. The germline CDR1 and CDR2 sequences are SGHRS and YFSETQ. The length of the CDR3 is 18 residues.

The gene calls are TRBV19 and TRBJ1-5; D perhaps matches TRBD1 (6 bases). The germline gives CDR1 LNHDA, CDR2 SQIVND (reference sequence). The CDR3 extends over 15 amino acids. The V end was cut by 10 bases, the J end by 0 bases, with 16 bases between. The CDR3: CATQPGHYSNQPQHF. As DNA, the CDR3 is TGTGCCACCCAACCGGGACACTATAGCAATCAGCCCCAGCATTTT. The full variable domain, its missing parts supplied by reference TRBV19 and TRBJ1-5, is DGGITQSPKYLFRKEGQNVTLSCEQNLNHDAMYWYRQDPGQGLRLIYYSQIVNDFQKGDIAEGYSVSREKKESFPLTVTSAQKNPTAFYLCATQPGHYSNQPQHFGDGTRLSIL.

This clone has only one observation. The chain links TRBV2 to TRBJ1-2; D might be TRBD1 (5 bases). Trimming shortened V by 3 bases and J by 3 bases, and 8 bases separated the two germline ends. The CDR3 runs 13 residues. CDR1 and CDR2 (germline): SNHLY, FYNNEI. This chain's CDR3 is CASSEQGDYGYTF. In DNA, the CDR3 is TGTGCCAGCAGTGAGCAGGGTGACTATGGCTACACCTTC.

The chain employs TRBV6-6 and TRBJ2-2; D possibly corresponds to TRBD1 (6 bases). The germline V gene has CDR1 MNHNY and CDR2 SVGAGI (reference sequence). The CDR3 has 13 amino acids. This chain's CDR3 is CGSRDTNTGELFF. CDR3 DNA: TGTGGAAGCCGGGACACCAACACCGGGGAGCTGTTTTTT.

This sequence joins TRBV11-2 and TRBJ2-3; TRBD1 matches at 11 bases. CDR3 length equals 15 residues. The V gene end was trimmed by 5 bases and the J gene end by 3 bases; junction bases not matched to a gene: 4. CDR1 is SGHAT and CDR2 is FQNNGV in the germline V gene. For the CDR3, the DNA is TGTGCCAGCAGCGGACAGGGGGCTAGAACAGATACGCAGTATTTT. Translation gives CASSGQGARTDTQYF.

This chain connects TRBV28 to TRBJ2-5; 8 bases line up with TRBD1. Germline V gene sequence: CDR1 MDHEN, CDR2 SYDVKM. There are 15 residues in the CDR3. V shed 7 bases, J shed 2 bases, and the junction held 9 bases outside the gene matches. The CDR3 here is CASIAGGPRQETQYF. The CDR3, as DNA: TGTGCCAGCATTGCAGGGGGCCCTAGACAAGAGACCCAGTACTTC.

The CDR3, as DNA: TGTGCCAGCACCGTAGGGCAAGGGTGGGACTCTGATGGAAACACCATATATTTT. Translation gives CASTVGQGWDSDGNTIYF. This chain uses TRBV28 with TRBJ1-3; TRBD1 is a possible D gene (5 bases). Trimming took 7 bases from V and 3 from J, leaving 25 bases between them. CDR3 length: 18 residues. Germline values: CDR1 MDHEN, CDR2 SYDVKM.

The chain joins TRBV18 to TRBJ1-4, with 7 bases lining up with TRBD1. CDR3 size: 14 residues. V dropped 3 bases and J dropped 10; count of bases not matched to a gene: 8. Germline V lookup: CDR1 KGHSH, CDR2 LQKENI. DNA of the CDR3: TGTGCCAGCTCACCGGCTCAGGGGGTCGGAAAACTGTTTTTT. Protein: CASSPAQGVGKLFF.

J is TRBJ1-4 and V is TRBV5-1; 7 bases agree with TRBD1. Per the germline V gene, CDR1 is SGHRS and CDR2 is YFSETQ. Trimming removed 9 bases from V and 5 bases from J; junction bases left unmatched: 4. The CDR3 length is 12 residues. CDR3 sequence: CATRGQNEKLFF. The CDR3 DNA reads as TGCGCCACCCGGGGACAGAATGAAAAACTGTTTTTT.

This chain joins TRBV6-1 and TRBJ1-6, with a weak D call TRBD1 (5 bases). V was trimmed by 4 bases and J by 9 bases, leaving 10 bases between them. Germline V gives CDR1 MNHNS, CDR2 SASEGT. This CDR3 contains 13 residues. DNA for the CDR3: TGTGCCAGCAGTGGGGAGGGGCTTTCACCCCTCCACTTT. Amino acid sequence: CASSGEGLSPLHF.

This rearrangement joins TRBV5-5 to TRBJ1-1; D perhaps matches TRBD1 (5 bases). Germline CDR1 SGHKS, CDR2 YYEKEE (reference sequence). The CDR3 is 15 amino acids. The V end lost 0 bases, the J end lost 5 bases, and 14 bases lay between the germline ends. The CDR3 DNA reads TGTGCCAGCAGCTTGGTCCCGGGGGTGGGAACTGAAGCTTTCTTT. Translating gives CASSLVPGVGTEAFF.

V and J are TRBV10-3 and TRBJ2-1, with a possible D match to TRBD1 (6 bases). The CDR3 has 12 amino acids. V was trimmed by 7 bases and J by 8 bases, leaving 12 bases between them. The germline gives CDR1 ENHRY, CDR2 SYGVKD. Here the CDR3 reads CAITQGGDEQFF. The CDR3 DNA sequence: TGTGCCATCACCCAAGGGGGAGATGAGCAGTTCTTC.

The chain links TRBV28 to TRBJ1-1; unclear D gene. The germline gives CDR1 MDHEN, CDR2 SYDVKM. V dropped 3 bases and J dropped 11 bases, with 16 bases sitting between them. This CDR3 is 13 amino acids long. The CDR3 DNA is TGTGCCAGCAGTTTTTTATCCCGCCGAGGGGCTTTCTTT. As protein: CASSFLSRRGAFF.

The chain joins TRBV5-1 to TRBJ2-1; 9 positions agree with TRBD1. The CDR3 contains 14 residues. J lost 7 bases, V lost 7 bases, and 9 bases had no gene match. The germline gives CDR1 SGHRS, CDR2 YFSETQ. This CDR3 reads CASLTGTGSNEQFF. The CDR3 bases are TGCGCCAGCTTAACCGGGACAGGGTCGAATGAGCAGTTCTTC.

The CDR3: CASRITGEDSPLHF. CDR3 in DNA: TGCGCCAGCAGGATTACCGGGGAGGATTCACCCCTCCACTTT. The rearrangement joins TRBV5-1 to TRBJ1-6; D unresolved. Germline CDR1 reads SGHRS; CDR2 reads YFSETQ. V lost 5 bases to trimming and J lost 8 bases, with 14 bases between them. The CDR3 length is 14 residues.

This sequence joins TRBV4-1 and TRBJ1-1, with D perhaps matching TRBD1 (5 bases). Germline V CDR1 and CDR2: MGHRA, YSYEKL. The CDR3 length is 14 residues. The V and J ends lost 4 bases and 1 base respectively, with 10 bases between them. CDR3 loop: CASSLYQGNTEAFF. CDR3 in DNA: TGCGCCAGCAGCCTTTATCAGGGGAACACTGAAGCTTTCTTT.

This clone was found a few times. This chain connects TRBV6-5 to TRBJ1-2, with 11 bases that match TRBD1. The V gene's germline CDR1 is MNHEY and CDR2 SVGAGI. V dropped 5 bases and J dropped 6; count of bases not matched to a gene: 8. CDR3 length equals 15 residues. Here the CDR3 reads CASSPTRTGGNGYTF. The CDR3 DNA sequence: TGTGCCAGCAGTCCGACCCGGACAGGGGGCAATGGCTACACCTTC.

The genes are TRBV2 and TRBJ1-1; unclear D gene. CDR1 and CDR2 (germline): SNHLY, FYNNEI. This CDR3 contains 11 residues. V was cut by 6 bases and J by 6 bases, with 8 bases left in between. The CDR3 here is CASSPLPEAFF. The CDR3 DNA is TGTGCCAGCAGCCCTCTACCTGAAGCTTTCTTT. The full variable domain, with the rest looked up from reference TRBV2 and TRBJ1-1, is EPEVTQTPSHQVTQMGQEVILRCVPISNHLYFYWYRQILGQKVEFLVSFYNNEISEKSEIFDDQFSVERPDGSNFTLKIRSTKLEDSAMYFCASSPLPEAFFGQGTRLTVV.

Note on this clone: At one of its ends the junction is not consistent with the germline gene, which may arise from a read error. J is TRBJ2-1 and V is TRBV5-4, with a possible D match to TRBD2 (6 bases). The CDR3 totals 13 residues. The germline V gene has CDR1 SGHNT and CDR2 YYREEE (reference sequence). CDR3 residues: CASSFPAAASAIF. The CDR3 DNA sequence: TGTGCCAGCAGCTTTCCTGCCGCGGCTAGCGCAATCTTC. Together with reference TRBV5-4 and TRBJ2-1, the CDR3 gives the full variable domain: ETGVTQSPTHLIKTRGQQVTLRCSSQSGHNTVSWYQQALGQGPQFIFQYYREEENGRGNFPPRFSGLQFPNYSSELNVNALELDDSALYLCASSFPAAASAIFGPGTRLTVL.

This rearrangement joins TRBV6-5 to TRBJ1-1, with D possibly matching TRBD1 (5 bases). V was cut by 5 bases and J by 2 bases, with 12 bases left in between. The CDR3 is made up of 14 amino acids. CDR1 is MNHEY and CDR2 is SVGAGI in the germline V gene. The CDR3 sequence: CASSGAHANTEAFF. DNA for the CDR3: TGTGCCAGCAGTGGGGCCCACGCCAACACTGAAGCTTTCTTT.

V usage is TRBV15 and J usage is TRBJ2-7, with D tentatively TRBD2 (5 bases). The length of the CDR3 is 16 residues. With 6 bases removed from V and 3 bases from J, the gap between germline ends came to 21 bases. Germline CDR1 and CDR2: LNHNV and YYDKDF (reference sequence). The CDR3 DNA is TGTGCCACCAGTCCGGGAAAAGTTAATTCCGGCTACGAGCAGTACTTC. This gives the protein CATSPGKVNSGYEQYF.

In DNA, the CDR3 is TGTGCCAGCAGCTACTACGTCAGCGGGCGAGGGGACACTGAAGCTTTCTTT. Amino acid sequence: CASSYYVSGRGDTEAFF. This chain links TRBV28 with TRBJ1-1; TRBD1 might be the D (5 bases). The CDR3 runs 17 residues. V was shortened by 6 bases and J by 3 bases, with 23 bases between the two germline ends. Germline V gene lookup returns CDR1 MDHEN and CDR2 SYDVKM.

This clone was observed once. This chain uses TRBV9 with TRBJ2-3, with TRBD2 identical over 9 bases. The CDR3 sequence is 15 residues long. V shed 0 bases, J shed 1 base, and the junction held 0 bases outside the gene matches. CDR1 is SGDLS, CDR2 YYNGEE, per germline. This chain's CDR3 is CASSVASGGTDTQYF. In nucleotides, the CDR3 is TGTGCCAGCAGCGTAGCTAGCGGGGGCACAGATACGCAGTATTTT.